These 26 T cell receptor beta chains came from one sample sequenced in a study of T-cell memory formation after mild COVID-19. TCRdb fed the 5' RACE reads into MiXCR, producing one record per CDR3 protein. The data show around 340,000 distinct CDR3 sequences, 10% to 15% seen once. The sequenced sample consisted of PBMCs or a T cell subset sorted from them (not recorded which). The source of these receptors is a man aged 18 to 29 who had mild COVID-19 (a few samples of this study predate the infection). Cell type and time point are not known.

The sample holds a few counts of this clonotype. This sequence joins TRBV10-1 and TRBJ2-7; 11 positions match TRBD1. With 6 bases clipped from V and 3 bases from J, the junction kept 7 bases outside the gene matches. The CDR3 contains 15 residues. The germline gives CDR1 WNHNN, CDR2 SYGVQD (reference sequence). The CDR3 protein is CASSTGQGANYEQYF. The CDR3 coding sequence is TGCGCCAGCAGCACCGGACAGGGGGCGAACTACGAGCAGTACTTC.

The CDR3 reads CATSDDNTGELFF. The CDR3 coding sequence is TGTGCCACCAGTGATGACAACACCGGGGAGCTGTTTTTT. V gene TRBV24-1 combines with J gene TRBJ2-2; D gene unclear. V was shortened by 3 bases and J by 2 bases, with 3 bases between the two germline ends. In germline, CDR1 is KGHDR, CDR2 SFDVKD. The CDR3 consists of 13 residues.

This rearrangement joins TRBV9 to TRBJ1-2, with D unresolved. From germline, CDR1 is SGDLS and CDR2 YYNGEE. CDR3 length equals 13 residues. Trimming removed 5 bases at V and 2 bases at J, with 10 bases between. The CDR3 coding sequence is TGTGCCAGCAGAGTGGACGGAAACTATGGCTACACCTTC. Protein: CASRVDGNYGYTF. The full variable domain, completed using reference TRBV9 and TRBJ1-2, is DSGVTQTPKHLITATGQRVTLRCSPRSGDLSVYWYQQSLDQGLQFLIQYYNGEERAKGNILERFSAQQFPDLHSELNLSSLELGDSALYFCASRVDGNYGYTFGSGTRLTVV.

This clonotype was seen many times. The CDR3 loop is CASSRGTGETQYF. The CDR3 nucleotides are TGTGCCAGCAGCAGGGGTACGGGGGAGACCCAGTACTTC. The chain employs TRBV7-2 and TRBJ2-5, with D tentatively TRBD1 or TRBD2 (5 bases each). The ends were cut back, 5 bases at V and 5 bases at J, with 12 bases in the middle. Germline V gene lookup returns CDR1 SGHTA and CDR2 FQGNSA. The CDR3 is 13 residues long. The full variable domain, in which reference TRBV7-2 and TRBJ2-5 provide the parts outside the CDR3, is GAGVSQSPSNKVTEKGKDVELRCDPISGHTALYWYRQSLGQGLEFLIYFQGNSAPDKSGLPSDRFSAERTGGSVSTLTIQRTQQEDSAVYLCASSRGTGETQYFGPGTRLLVL.

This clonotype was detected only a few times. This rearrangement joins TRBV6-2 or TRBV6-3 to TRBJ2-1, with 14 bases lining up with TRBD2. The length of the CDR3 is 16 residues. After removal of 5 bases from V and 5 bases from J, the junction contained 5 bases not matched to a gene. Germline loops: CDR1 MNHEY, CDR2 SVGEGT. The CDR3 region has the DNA TGTGCCAGCAGTAGGACTAGCGGGGGGACCCACAATGAGCAGTTCTTC. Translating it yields CASSRTSGGTHNEQFF.

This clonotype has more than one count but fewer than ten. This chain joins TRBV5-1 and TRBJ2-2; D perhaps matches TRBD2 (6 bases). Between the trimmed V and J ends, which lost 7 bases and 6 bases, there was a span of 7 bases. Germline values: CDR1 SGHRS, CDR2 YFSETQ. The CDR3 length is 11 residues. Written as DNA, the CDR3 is TGCGCCAGCGGGAGGCCCGGGGAGCTGTTTTTT. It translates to CASGRPGELFF. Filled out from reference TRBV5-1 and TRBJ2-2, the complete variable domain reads KAGVTQTPRYLIKTRGQQVTLSCSPISGHRSVSWYQQTPGQGLQFLFEYFSETQRNKGNFPGRFSGRQFSNSRSEMNVSTLELGDSALYLCASGRPGELFFGEGSRLTVL.

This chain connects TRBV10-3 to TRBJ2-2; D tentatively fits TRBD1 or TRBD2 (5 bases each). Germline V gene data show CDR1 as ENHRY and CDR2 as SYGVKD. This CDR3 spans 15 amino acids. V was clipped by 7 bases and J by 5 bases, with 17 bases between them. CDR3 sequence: CAITSSRDLTGELFF. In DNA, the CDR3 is TGTGCCATCACCTCGTCCCGGGACCTTACCGGGGAGCTGTTTTTT.

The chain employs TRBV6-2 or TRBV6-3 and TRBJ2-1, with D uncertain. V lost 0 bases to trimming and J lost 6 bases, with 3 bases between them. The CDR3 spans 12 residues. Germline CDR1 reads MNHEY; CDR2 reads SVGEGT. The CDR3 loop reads CASSYSRNEQFF. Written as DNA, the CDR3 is TGTGCCAGCAGTTACTCCCGCAATGAGCAGTTCTTC.

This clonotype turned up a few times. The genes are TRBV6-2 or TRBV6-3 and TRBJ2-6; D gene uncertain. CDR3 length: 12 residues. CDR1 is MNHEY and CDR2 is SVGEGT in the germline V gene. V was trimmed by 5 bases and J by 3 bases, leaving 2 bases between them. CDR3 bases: TGTGCCAGCAGTATTGGGGCCAACGTCCTGACTTTC. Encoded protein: CASSIGANVLTF.

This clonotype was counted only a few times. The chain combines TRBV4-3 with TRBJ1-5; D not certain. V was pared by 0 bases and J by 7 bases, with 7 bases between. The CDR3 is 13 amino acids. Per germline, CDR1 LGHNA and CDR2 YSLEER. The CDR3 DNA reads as TGCGCCAGCAGCCAAGATCGGTTCCAGCCCCAGCATTTT. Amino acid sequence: CASSQDRFQPQHF.

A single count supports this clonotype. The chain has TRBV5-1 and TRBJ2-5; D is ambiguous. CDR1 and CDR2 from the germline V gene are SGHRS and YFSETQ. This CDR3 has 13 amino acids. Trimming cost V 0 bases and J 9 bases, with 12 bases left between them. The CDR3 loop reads CASSLDPASAQYF. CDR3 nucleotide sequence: TGCGCCAGCAGCTTGGACCCCGCATCGGCCCAGTACTTC.

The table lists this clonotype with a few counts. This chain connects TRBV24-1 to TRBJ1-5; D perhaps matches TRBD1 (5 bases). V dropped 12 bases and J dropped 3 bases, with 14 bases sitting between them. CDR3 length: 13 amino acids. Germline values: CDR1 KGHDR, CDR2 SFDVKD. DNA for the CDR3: TGTGCCGGGTTCATGGACAACAATCAGCCCCAGCATTTT. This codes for CAGFMDNNQPQHF.

CDR3 in DNA: TGCGCCAGCAGCCCCTTAGGCAGCGGGTGGGAGACCCAGTACTTC. Amino acids: CASSPLGSGWETQYF. This chain joins TRBV4-1 and TRBJ2-5; TRBD2 might be the D (6 bases). The V gene's germline CDR1 is MGHRA and CDR2 YSYEKL. The V end was cut by 4 bases, the J end by 5 bases, with 17 bases between. CDR3 length: 15 residues.

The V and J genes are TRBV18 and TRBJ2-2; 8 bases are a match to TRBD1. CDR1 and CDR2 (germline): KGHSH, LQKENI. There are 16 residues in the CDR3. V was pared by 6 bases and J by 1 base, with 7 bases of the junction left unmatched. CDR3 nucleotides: TGTGCCAGCTCGCCAGGACAGGGTATGAACACCGGGGAGCTGTTTTTT. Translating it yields CASSPGQGMNTGELFF.

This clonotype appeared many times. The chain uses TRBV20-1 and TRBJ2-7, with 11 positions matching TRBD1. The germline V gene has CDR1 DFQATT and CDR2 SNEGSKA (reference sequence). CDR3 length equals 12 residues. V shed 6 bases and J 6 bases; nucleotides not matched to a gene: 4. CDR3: CSAEDRGREQYF. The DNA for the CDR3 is TGCAGTGCGGAGGACAGGGGGCGCGAGCAGTACTTC.

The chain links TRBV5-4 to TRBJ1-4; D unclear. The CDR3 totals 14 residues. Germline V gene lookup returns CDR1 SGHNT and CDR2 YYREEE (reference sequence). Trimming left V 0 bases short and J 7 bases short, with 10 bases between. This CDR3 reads CASSLGGQSEKLFF. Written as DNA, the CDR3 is TGTGCCAGCAGCTTGGGCGGGCAAAGTGAAAAACTGTTTTTT.

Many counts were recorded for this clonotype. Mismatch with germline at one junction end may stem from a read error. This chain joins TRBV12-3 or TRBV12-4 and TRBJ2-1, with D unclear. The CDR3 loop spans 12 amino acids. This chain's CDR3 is CASSLGYNEQFF. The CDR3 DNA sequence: TGTGCCAGCAGCTTAGGGTACAATGAGCAGTTCTTC.

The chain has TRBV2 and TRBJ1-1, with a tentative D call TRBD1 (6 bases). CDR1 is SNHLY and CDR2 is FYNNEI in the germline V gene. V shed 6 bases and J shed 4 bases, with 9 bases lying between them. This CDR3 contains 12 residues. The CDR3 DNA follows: TGTGCCAGCAGACGGGACATCACTGAAGCTTTCTTT. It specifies CASRRDITEAFF.

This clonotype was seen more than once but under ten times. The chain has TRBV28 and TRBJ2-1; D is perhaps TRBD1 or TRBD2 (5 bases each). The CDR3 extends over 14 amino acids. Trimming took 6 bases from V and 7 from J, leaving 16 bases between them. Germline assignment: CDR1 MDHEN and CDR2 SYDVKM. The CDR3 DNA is TGTGCCAGCAGATGGGGACGGCCTACAAATGAGCAGTTCTTC. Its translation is CASRWGRPTNEQFF.

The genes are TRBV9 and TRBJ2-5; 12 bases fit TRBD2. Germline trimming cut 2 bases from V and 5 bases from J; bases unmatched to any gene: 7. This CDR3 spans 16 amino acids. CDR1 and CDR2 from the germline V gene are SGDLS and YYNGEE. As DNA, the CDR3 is TGTGCCAGCAGCGTTCGGCTAGCGGGGGGGTTCGAGACCCAGTACTTC. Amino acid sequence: CASSVRLAGGFETQYF.

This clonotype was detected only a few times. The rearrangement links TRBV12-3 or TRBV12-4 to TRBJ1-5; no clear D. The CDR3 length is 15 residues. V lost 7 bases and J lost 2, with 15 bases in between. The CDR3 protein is CASNLGPGGNQPQHF. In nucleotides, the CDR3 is TGTGCCAGCAACCTTGGCCCAGGTGGCAATCAGCCCCAGCATTTT.

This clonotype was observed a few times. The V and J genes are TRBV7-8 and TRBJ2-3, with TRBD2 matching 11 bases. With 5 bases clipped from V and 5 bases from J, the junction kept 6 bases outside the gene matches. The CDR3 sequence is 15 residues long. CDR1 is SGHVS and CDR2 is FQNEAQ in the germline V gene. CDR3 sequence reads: CASSPGTSGGDTQYF. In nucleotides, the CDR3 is TGTGCCAGCAGCCCTGGGACTAGCGGAGGAGATACGCAGTATTTT.

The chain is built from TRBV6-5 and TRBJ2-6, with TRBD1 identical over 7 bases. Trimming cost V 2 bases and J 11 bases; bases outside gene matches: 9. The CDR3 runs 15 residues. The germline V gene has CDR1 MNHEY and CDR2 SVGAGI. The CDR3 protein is CASSYIDRVNHVLTF. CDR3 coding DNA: TGTGCCAGCAGTTACATCGACAGGGTGAATCACGTCCTGACTTTC.

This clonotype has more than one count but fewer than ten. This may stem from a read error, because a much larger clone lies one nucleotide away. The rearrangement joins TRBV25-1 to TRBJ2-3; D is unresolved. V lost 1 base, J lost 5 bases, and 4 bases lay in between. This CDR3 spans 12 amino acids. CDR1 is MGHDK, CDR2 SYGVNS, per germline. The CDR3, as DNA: TGTGCCAGCAGTGAATGGGGAGATACGCAGTATTTT. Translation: CASSEWGDTQYF.

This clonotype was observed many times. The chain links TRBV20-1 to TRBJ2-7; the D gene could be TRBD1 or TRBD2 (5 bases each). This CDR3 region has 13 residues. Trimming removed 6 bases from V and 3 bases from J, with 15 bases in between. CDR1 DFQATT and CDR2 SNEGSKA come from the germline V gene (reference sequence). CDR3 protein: CSALAFGGYEQYF. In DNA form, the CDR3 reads TGCAGTGCCTTAGCTTTTGGGGGCTACGAGCAGTACTTC.

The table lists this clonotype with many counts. CDR3 nucleotide sequence: TGTGCCAGCAGTTTGAGCACTGAAGCTTTCTTT. It codes for CASSLSTEAFF. V usage is TRBV12-3 or TRBV12-4 and J usage is TRBJ1-1; D gene uncertain. With 3 bases removed from V and 4 bases from J, the gap between germline ends came to 3 bases. This CDR3 has 11 residues.